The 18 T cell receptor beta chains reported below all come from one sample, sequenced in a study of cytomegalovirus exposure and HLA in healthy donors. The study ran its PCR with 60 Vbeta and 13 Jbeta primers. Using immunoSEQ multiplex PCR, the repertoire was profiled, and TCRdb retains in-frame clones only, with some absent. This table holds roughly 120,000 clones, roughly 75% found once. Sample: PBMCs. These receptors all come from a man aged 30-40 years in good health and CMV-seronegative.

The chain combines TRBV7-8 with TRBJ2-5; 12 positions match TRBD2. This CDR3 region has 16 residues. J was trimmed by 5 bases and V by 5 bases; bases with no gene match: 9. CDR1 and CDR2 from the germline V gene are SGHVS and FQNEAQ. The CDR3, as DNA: TGTGCCAGCAGCGCAAGACTAGCGGGAGTATCGGAGACCCAGTACTTC. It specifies CASSARLAGVSETQYF.

In DNA, the CDR3 is TGTGCCAGCAGCTTAATTACAGGAGGGGTGAAGGCTGAAGCTTTCTTT. Translated, it gives CASSLITGGVKAEAFF. The V call is TRBV7-9, the J call TRBJ1-1; tentative D call: TRBD1 (5 bases). The CDR3 extends over 16 amino acids. V was trimmed by 2 bases and J by 6 bases, leaving 19 bases between them. The V gene's germline CDR1 is SEHNR and CDR2 FQNEAQ (reference sequence).

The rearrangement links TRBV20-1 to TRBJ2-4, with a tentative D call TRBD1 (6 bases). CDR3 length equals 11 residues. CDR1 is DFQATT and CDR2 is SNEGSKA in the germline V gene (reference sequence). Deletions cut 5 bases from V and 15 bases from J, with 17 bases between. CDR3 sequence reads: CSASPQGIWYF. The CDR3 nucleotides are TGCAGTGCTTCCCCCCAGGGGATTTGGTACTTC.

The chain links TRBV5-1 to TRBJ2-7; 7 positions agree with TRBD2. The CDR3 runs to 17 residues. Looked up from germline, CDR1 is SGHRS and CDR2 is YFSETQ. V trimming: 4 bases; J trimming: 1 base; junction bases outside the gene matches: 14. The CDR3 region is CASSRTFGAGLSYEQYF. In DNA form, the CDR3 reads TGCGCCAGCAGCCGGACTTTCGGAGCGGGGTTATCCTACGAGCAGTACTTC.

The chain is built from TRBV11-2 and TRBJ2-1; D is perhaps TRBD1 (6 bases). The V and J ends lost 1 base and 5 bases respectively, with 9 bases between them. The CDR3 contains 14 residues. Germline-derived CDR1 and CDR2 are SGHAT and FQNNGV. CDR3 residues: CASSLVGGNNEQFF. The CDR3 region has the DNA TGTGCCAGCAGCTTAGTAGGGGGTAACAATGAGCAGTTCTTC.

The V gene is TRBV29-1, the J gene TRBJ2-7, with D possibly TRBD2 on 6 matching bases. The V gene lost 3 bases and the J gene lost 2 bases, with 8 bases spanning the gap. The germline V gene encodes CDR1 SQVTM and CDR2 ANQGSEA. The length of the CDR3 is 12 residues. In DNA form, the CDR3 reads TGCAGCGTTGAGCGGGGAGCCTACGAGCAGTACTTC. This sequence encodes CSVERGAYEQYF.

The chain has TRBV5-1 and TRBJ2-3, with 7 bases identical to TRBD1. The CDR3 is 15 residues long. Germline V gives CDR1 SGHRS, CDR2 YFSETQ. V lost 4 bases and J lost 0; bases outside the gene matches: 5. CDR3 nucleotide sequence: TGCGCCAGCAGCGCCGGGACAGCGAGCACAGATACGCAGTATTTT. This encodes CASSAGTASTDTQYF.

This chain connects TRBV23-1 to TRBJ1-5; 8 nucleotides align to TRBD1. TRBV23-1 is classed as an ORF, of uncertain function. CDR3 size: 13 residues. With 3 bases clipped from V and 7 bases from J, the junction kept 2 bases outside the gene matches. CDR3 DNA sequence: TGCGCCAGCAGTCAGAGACAGGGGCAGCCCCAGCATTTT. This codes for CASSQRQGQPQHF.

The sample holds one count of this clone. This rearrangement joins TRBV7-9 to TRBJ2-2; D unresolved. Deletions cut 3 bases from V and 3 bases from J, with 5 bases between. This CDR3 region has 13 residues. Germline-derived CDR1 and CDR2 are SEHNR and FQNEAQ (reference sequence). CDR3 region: CASSLEYTGELFF. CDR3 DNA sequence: TGTGCCAGCAGCTTGGAGTACACCGGGGAGCTGTTTTTT.

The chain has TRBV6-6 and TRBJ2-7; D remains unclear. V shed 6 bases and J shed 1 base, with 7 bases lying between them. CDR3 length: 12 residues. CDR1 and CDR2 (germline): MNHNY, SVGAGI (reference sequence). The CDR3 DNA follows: TGTGCCAGCAGCCCCGGGTCCTACGAGCAGTACTTC. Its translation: CASSPGSYEQYF.

CDR3 DNA sequence: TGTGCCAGCAGCCCCGGTCCTAGCGGGGGGGCGAAAGAGACCCAGTACTTC. It specifies CASSPGPSGGAKETQYF. The chain employs TRBV9 and TRBJ2-5, with 12 bases identical to TRBD2. J gave up 3 bases and V 4 bases, and 10 bases lay outside the gene matches. In germline, CDR1 is SGDLS, CDR2 YYNGEE. This CDR3 is built from 17 residues.

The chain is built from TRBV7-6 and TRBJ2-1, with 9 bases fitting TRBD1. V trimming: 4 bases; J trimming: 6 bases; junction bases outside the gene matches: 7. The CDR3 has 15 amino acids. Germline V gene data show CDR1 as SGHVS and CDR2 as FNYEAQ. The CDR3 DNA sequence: TGTGCCAGCAGCTCCGGGACAGGGTACGGCAATGAGCAGTTCTTC. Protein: CASSSGTGYGNEQFF.

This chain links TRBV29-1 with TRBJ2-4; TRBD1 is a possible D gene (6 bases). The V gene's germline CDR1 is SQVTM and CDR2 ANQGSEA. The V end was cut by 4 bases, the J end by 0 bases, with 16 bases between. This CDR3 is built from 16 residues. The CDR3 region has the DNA TGCAGCGTTGCCTCTGACAGGACTTTAGCCAAAAACATTCAGTACTTC. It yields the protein CSVASDRTLAKNIQYF.

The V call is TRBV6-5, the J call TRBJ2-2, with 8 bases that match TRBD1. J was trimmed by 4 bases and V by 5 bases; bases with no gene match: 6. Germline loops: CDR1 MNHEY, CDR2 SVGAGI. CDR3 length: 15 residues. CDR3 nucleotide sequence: TGTGCCAGCAGTCGCCGGACAGGGACCACCGGGGAGCTGTTTTTT. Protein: CASSRRTGTTGELFF.

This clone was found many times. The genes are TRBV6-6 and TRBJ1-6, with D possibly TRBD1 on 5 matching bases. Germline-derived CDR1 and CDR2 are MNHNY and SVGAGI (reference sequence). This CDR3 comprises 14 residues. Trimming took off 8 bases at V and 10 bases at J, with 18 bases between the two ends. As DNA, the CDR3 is TGTGCCAGCTCTCCGGGGGTCTGGGGCTCACCCCTCCACTTT. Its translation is CASSPGVWGSPLHF.

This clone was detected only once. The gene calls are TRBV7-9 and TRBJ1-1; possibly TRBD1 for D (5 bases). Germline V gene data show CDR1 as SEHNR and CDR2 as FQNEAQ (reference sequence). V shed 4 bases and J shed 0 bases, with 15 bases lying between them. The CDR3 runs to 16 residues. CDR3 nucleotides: TGTGCCAGCAGCTCCGCCAGGGTTACGATGAACACTGAAGCTTTCTTT. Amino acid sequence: CASSSARVTMNTEAFF.

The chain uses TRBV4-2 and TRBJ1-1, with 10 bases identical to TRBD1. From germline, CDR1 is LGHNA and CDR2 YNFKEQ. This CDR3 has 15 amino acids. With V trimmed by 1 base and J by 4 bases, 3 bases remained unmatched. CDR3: CASSQGTGGGTEAFF. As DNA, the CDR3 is TGTGCCAGCAGCCAAGGGACAGGGGGAGGCACTGAAGCTTTCTTT.

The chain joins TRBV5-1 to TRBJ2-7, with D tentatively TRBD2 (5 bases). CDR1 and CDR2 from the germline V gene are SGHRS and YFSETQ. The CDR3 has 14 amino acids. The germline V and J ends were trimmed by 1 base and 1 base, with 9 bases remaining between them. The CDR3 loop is CASSLRGISYEQYF. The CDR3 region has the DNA TGCGCCAGCAGCTTGCGGGGTATTTCCTACGAGCAGTACTTC.